Shown below are 29 T cell receptor beta chains from a single sample sequenced in a study of beta chain features in type 1 diabetes listed by TCRdb under 2018. Library creation used the immunoSEQ multiplex PCR assay. The High Capacity cDNA Reverse Transcription Kit was used to reverse transcribe all of the isolated RNA, meaning that expressed TCRB transcripts were what got sequenced. TCRdb took this table from immuneACCESS and kept in-frame rearrangements with V and J called. Such tables lack part of the clones; where checked against another copy, unresolved V genes explain under half of the gap, and the rest is unexplained. The sample yields some 220,000 clones; about a tenth were counted once. Roughly 1.4% of the sample is held by the ten biggest clonotypes. The sample taken for sequencing was central memory CD4+ T cells from blood. These receptor sequences come from a man aged 18-30 years in good health.

This clone turned up a few times. The V gene is TRBV4-3, the J gene TRBJ2-4; TRBD2 agrees at 11 bases. From germline, CDR1 is LGHNA and CDR2 YSLEER. After removal of 0 bases from V and 0 bases from J, the junction contained 4 bases not matched to a gene. The CDR3 length is 18 residues. CDR3 nucleotides: TGCGCCAGCAGCCAAGATGGGACTAGCGGACTAGCCAAAAACATTCAGTACTTC. Amino acids: CASSQDGTSGLAKNIQYF.

The rearrangement uses TRBV6-6 and TRBJ2-7; D gene uncertain. The ends were cut back, 2 bases at V and 5 bases at J, with 10 bases in the middle. The CDR3 contains 13 residues. Germline V lookup: CDR1 MNHNY, CDR2 SVGAGI (reference sequence). Here the CDR3 reads CASSYPARDEQYF. CDR3 coding DNA: TGTGCCAGCAGTTACCCCGCCAGAGACGAGCAGTACTTC.

In its sample, this clone was seen a few times. The chain links TRBV2 to TRBJ2-3; 7 bases line up with TRBD2. CDR1 is SNHLY, CDR2 FYNNEI, per germline. This CDR3 comprises 13 residues. The trim removed 6 bases at V and 6 bases at J, leaving 6 bases unmatched. The CDR3 bases are TGTGCCAGCAGGACTAGCCCAAACGATACGCAGTATTTT. Protein sequence: CASRTSPNDTQYF.

The gene calls are TRBV6-5 and TRBJ2-7; TRBD1 agrees at 8 bases. The ends lost 6 bases at V and 3 bases at J; junction bases unmatched: 7. Germline CDR1 is MNHEY and CDR2 is SVGAGI. This CDR3 is built from 14 residues. CDR3 amino acids: CASSPRQGSYEQYF. The DNA of the CDR3 is TGTGCCAGCAGCCCCCGACAGGGGAGCTACGAGCAGTACTTC.

The chain is built from TRBV30 and TRBJ2-7; D is undetermined. The CDR3 has 14 residues. Trimming removed 0 bases from V and 0 bases from J, with 9 bases in between. Looked up from germline, CDR1 is GTSNPN and CDR2 is SVGIG (reference sequence). The CDR3 region has the DNA TGTGCCTGGAGTGTACAACTAACCTCCTACGAGCAGTACTTC. Translated, it gives CAWSVQLTSYEQYF.

This clone has a handful of counts. The rearrangement joins TRBV7-2 to TRBJ2-1; D not certain. Per the germline V gene, CDR1 is SGHTA and CDR2 is FQGNSA. Trimming removed 2 bases at V and 6 bases at J, with 11 bases between. The CDR3 spans 14 residues. The CDR3 loop is CASSLNVAANEQFF. CDR3 bases: TGTGCCAGCAGCTTAAACGTAGCCGCCAATGAGCAGTTCTTC.

A few counts support this clone. The gene calls are TRBV7-2 and TRBJ1-1, with TRBD1 identical over 7 bases. Per the germline V gene, CDR1 is SGHTA and CDR2 is FQGNSA. CDR3 length: 14 residues. The V and J ends lost 5 bases and 1 base, in that order; junction bases with no gene match: 4. The CDR3 bases are TGTGCCAGCAGCGGGGGACAGCCGAACACTGAAGCTTTCTTT. Residues: CASSGGQPNTEAFF.

The V call is TRBV7-9, the J call TRBJ1-5; perhaps TRBD1 as D (5 bases). The V end was cut by 4 bases, the J end by 3 bases, with 13 bases between. Germline CDR1 reads SEHNR; CDR2 reads FQNEAQ (reference sequence). This CDR3 spans 15 amino acids. The CDR3 bases are TGTGCCAGCAGCTCGGACACCTCGTTCAATCAGCCCCAGCATTTT. Its protein is CASSSDTSFNQPQHF.

The sample holds a few counts of this clone. The gene calls are TRBV5-4 and TRBJ2-5; possibly TRBD2 for D (5 bases). Per the germline V gene, CDR1 is SGHNT and CDR2 is YYREEE (reference sequence). There are 12 residues in the CDR3. The germline V and J ends were trimmed by 7 bases and 5 bases, with 12 bases remaining between them. CDR3 bases: TGTGCCAGCGGGAGTTCCTGGGAGACCCAGTACTTC. It is translated as CASGSSWETQYF.

J is TRBJ1-2 and V is TRBV2; 11 nucleotides match TRBD1. V shed 2 bases, J shed 8 bases, and the junction held 7 bases outside the gene matches. The CDR3 sequence is 15 residues long. Looked up from germline, CDR1 is SNHLY and CDR2 is FYNNEI. CDR3 sequence (DNA): TGTGCCAGCAGTGAACAGGGACAGGGGGGAGAAGGCTACACCTTC. This sequence encodes CASSEQGQGGEGYTF.

The chain employs TRBV5-4 and TRBJ2-5; D uncertain. This CDR3 is built from 14 residues. Germline V CDR1 and CDR2: SGHNT, YYREEE (reference sequence). V shed 3 bases and J shed 7 bases, with 16 bases lying between them. The CDR3 DNA follows: TGTGCCAGCAGCTATCCCGACCGAACGGGGACCCAGTACTTC. Protein: CASSYPDRTGTQYF.

The chain carries TRBV2 and TRBJ1-5; D is perhaps TRBD1 (5 bases). The CDR3 is 12 amino acids. V was trimmed by 9 bases and J by 7 bases, leaving 13 bases between them. Per the germline V gene, CDR1 is SNHLY and CDR2 is FYNNEI. CDR3 in amino acids: CASSGSEQPQHF. As DNA, the CDR3 is TGTGCCAGTTCAGGGTCCGAGCAGCCCCAGCATTTT.

This clone was observed a few times. This sample also contains other DNA sequences that code for the same CDR3. This chain joins TRBV7-2 and TRBJ2-1; tentatively, D is TRBD2 (6 bases). The CDR3 consists of 17 residues. Per the germline V gene, CDR1 is SGHTA and CDR2 is FQGNSA. With 2 bases removed from V and 7 bases from J, the gap between germline ends came to 21 bases. The CDR3 bases are TGTGCCAGCAGCTTATTCGGTCCGGGAGCTGGTAAAAATGAGCAGTTCTTC. Translation: CASSLFGPGAGKNEQFF.

In this sample, this clone turned up a few times. The V and J genes are TRBV20-1 and TRBJ2-1, with TRBD2 as a possible D gene (6 bases). CDR3 length: 11 amino acids. From germline, CDR1 is DFQATT and CDR2 SNEGSKA (reference sequence). For the CDR3, the DNA is TGCAGCCTAGCGACCTACAATGAGCAGTTCTTC. Translated: CSLATYNEQFF.

This clone was detected ten times or more. This chain connects TRBV7-9 to TRBJ2-3; 11 bases align to TRBD2. This CDR3 is built from 13 residues. Per germline, CDR1 SEHNR and CDR2 FQNEAQ (reference sequence). After removal of 9 bases from V and 3 bases from J, the junction contained 2 bases not matched to a gene. CDR3 residues: CASRTSGTDTQYF. CDR3 bases: TGTGCCAGTCGGACTAGCGGGACAGATACGCAGTATTTT.

V gene TRBV2 combines with J gene TRBJ2-5; the D gene is possibly TRBD1 (6 bases). CDR1 is SNHLY and CDR2 is FYNNEI in the germline V gene. The CDR3 is made up of 14 amino acids. With 6 bases removed from V and 7 bases from J, the gap between germline ends came to 18 bases. Written as DNA, the CDR3 is TGTGCCAGCAGCGTGGGACATTTCGAACGGACCCAGTACTTC. Translation gives CASSVGHFERTQYF.

This chain uses TRBV29-1 with TRBJ2-3; possible D gene TRBD2, 5 bases. CDR3 length equals 15 residues. V dropped 7 bases and J dropped 0 bases, with 17 bases sitting between them. Germline lookup yields CDR1 SQVTM and CDR2 ANQGSEA. The CDR3 DNA sequence: TGCAGCGCCCCGCCGGGTGGACTTAGCACAGATACGCAGTATTTT. As protein: CSAPPGGLSTDTQYF.

In this sample, this clone turned up a few times. The chain carries TRBV28 and TRBJ2-2; no definite D call. V gave up 3 bases and J gave up 1 base, with 9 bases separating them. Looked up from germline, CDR1 is MDHEN and CDR2 is SYDVKM. The CDR3 extends over 15 amino acids. DNA of the CDR3: TGTGCCAGCAGTTTGGTTAGACAGAACACCGGGGAGCTGTTTTTT. Protein product: CASSLVRQNTGELFF.

At least ten counts were recorded for this clone. Additional DNA sequences in this sample encode the identical CDR3. Here the CDR3 DNA reads TGTGCCTGGAGGATAGCGGGAGCTCGGGAGACCCAGTACTTC. It yields the protein CAWRIAGARETQYF. This chain uses TRBV30 with TRBJ2-5; 9 nucleotides match TRBD2. V lost 3 bases to trimming and J lost 5 bases; unmatched junction nucleotides: 7. The CDR3 has 14 amino acids. The germline CDR1 and CDR2 sequences are GTSNPN and SVGIG (reference sequence).

This clone was detected a few times. The chain links TRBV7-2 to TRBJ2-1; D might be TRBD2 (6 bases). Trimming removed 3 bases from V and 2 bases from J, with 8 bases in between. Germline lookup yields CDR1 SGHTA and CDR2 FQGNSA. The CDR3 sequence is 14 residues long. The CDR3 bases are TGTGCCAGCAGCTTCCGCGGGACCTACAATGAGCAGTTCTTC. Translating it yields CASSFRGTYNEQFF.

In this sample, this clone turned up a few times. V and J are TRBV20-1 and TRBJ1-2; tentative D call: TRBD1 (6 bases). CDR1 and CDR2 (germline): DFQATT, SNEGSKA (reference sequence). This CDR3 spans 11 amino acids. The ends were cut back, 5 bases at V and 7 bases at J, with 11 bases in the middle. The DNA of the CDR3 is TGCAGTGCTTATGGGACATTTGGCTACACCTTC. It translates to CSAYGTFGYTF.

The chain employs TRBV11-2 and TRBJ2-7; maybe TRBD2 (5 bases). V was pared by 5 bases and J by 3 bases, with 17 bases between. The CDR3 consists of 15 residues. Germline loops: CDR1 SGHAT, CDR2 FQNNGV. The CDR3 nucleotides are TGTGCCAGCAGCCAGACCTTTAACGGGAACTACGAGCAGTACTTC. This translates into CASSQTFNGNYEQYF.

This clone was seen ten or more times. V is TRBV21-1 and J is TRBJ1-1. TRBV21-1 is noted as a pseudogene. CDR3 length: 13 amino acids. CDR3 sequence (DNA): TGTGCCAGCAGCAACCCGGGGAACACTGAAGCTTTCTTT. This gives the protein CASSNPGNTEAFF.

The J gene is TRBJ2-7, the V gene TRBV19; the match to TRBD1 covers 9 bases. The CDR3 loop spans 15 amino acids. Trimming removed 2 bases from V and 5 bases from J; junction bases left unmatched: 7. Germline values: CDR1 LNHDA, CDR2 SQIVND (reference sequence). CDR3 DNA: TGTGCCAGTAGTATAATGGAACAGGGGGCCCACGAGCAGTACTTC. Translated, it gives CASSIMEQGAHEQYF.

This clone was seen a few times. The V gene is TRBV4-1, the J gene TRBJ2-7; D is undetermined. This CDR3 contains 13 residues. From germline, CDR1 is MGHRA and CDR2 YSYEKL. V gave up 4 bases and J gave up 0 bases, with 7 bases separating them. CDR3 nucleotides: TGCGCCAGCAGCCCCGGAATCTCCTACGAGCAGTACTTC. The encoded protein is CASSPGISYEQYF.

This chain connects TRBV29-1 to TRBJ2-1; 14 nucleotides agree with TRBD2. CDR1 is SQVTM and CDR2 is ANQGSEA in the germline V gene. V gave up 7 bases and J gave up 9 bases; unmatched junction bases: 17. The CDR3 runs to 17 residues. CDR3 sequence reads: CSGGRDRGLAGAGEQFF. Here the CDR3 DNA reads TGCAGCGGGGGCCGGGACAGGGGACTAGCGGGAGCCGGTGAGCAGTTCTTC.

Comments on this clone: Additional DNA sequences in this sample encode the identical CDR3. This chain uses TRBV7-9 with TRBJ2-7; D is unclear. Germline CDR1 and CDR2: SEHNR and FQNEAQ (reference sequence). V was cut by 3 bases and J by 0 bases, with 6 bases left in between. This CDR3 spans 13 amino acids. The CDR3 DNA follows: TGTGCCAGCAGCTTCTCGAGCTCCTACGAGCAGTACTTC. Amino acid sequence: CASSFSSSYEQYF.

The sample holds a few counts of this clone. The chain combines TRBV18 with TRBJ2-4; D is unresolved. Germline assignment: CDR1 KGHSH and CDR2 LQKENI. V lost 3 bases to trimming and J lost 0 bases, with 9 bases between them. The CDR3 runs 15 residues. The CDR3 reads CASSPALLAKNIQYF. The CDR3 nucleotides are TGTGCCAGCTCACCGGCCCTTCTAGCCAAAAACATTCAGTACTTC.

The chain carries TRBV5-1 and TRBJ2-7; 10 bases align to TRBD2. The CDR3 length is 14 residues. Germline loops: CDR1 SGHRS, CDR2 YFSETQ. Unmatched junction bases numbered 5, after V lost 2 bases and J lost 6 bases. The DNA of the CDR3 is TGCGCCAGCAGCTTAGGGACTAGCGACTTCGAGCAGTACTTC. It yields the protein CASSLGTSDFEQYF.